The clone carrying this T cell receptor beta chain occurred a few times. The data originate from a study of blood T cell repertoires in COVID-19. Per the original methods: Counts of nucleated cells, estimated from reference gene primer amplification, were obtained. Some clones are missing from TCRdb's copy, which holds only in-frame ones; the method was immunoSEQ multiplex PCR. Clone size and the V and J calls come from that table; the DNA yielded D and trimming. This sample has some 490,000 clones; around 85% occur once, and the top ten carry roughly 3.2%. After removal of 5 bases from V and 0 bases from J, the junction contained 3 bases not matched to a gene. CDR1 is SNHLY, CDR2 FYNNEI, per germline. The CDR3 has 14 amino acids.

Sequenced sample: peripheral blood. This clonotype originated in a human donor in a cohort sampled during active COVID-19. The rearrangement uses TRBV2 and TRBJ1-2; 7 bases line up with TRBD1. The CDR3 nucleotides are TGTGCCAGCAGTTGGGACAGCCCTAACTATGGCTACACCTTC. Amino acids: CASSWDSPNYGYTF.